The clone carrying this T cell receptor (beta chain) has just one count. This specimen comes from a study of blood T cell repertoires in COVID-19. For the study at large: The United States, Italy and Spain provided the acute and convalescent COVID-19 samples. From T cells, B-cell-depleted T cells, or PBMCs came the material, which was cDNA or gDNA.

Some clones are missing from TCRdb's copy, which holds only in-frame ones; the method was immunoSEQ multiplex PCR. Of under 200,000 clones listed, about 80% are singletons. Trimming cost V 3 bases and J 8 bases, with 13 bases left between them. This CDR3 region has 13 residues. Germline V lookup: CDR1 KGHSH, CDR2 LQKENI. Sequenced input: peripheral blood. The gene calls are TRBV18 and TRBJ1-1, with D unresolved. The clonotype comes from a human donor in a cohort sampled during active COVID-19. This CDR3 is CASSPPSRLEAFF. Written as DNA, the CDR3 is TGTGCCAGCTCACCCCCATCGCGGCTCGAAGCTTTCTTT.